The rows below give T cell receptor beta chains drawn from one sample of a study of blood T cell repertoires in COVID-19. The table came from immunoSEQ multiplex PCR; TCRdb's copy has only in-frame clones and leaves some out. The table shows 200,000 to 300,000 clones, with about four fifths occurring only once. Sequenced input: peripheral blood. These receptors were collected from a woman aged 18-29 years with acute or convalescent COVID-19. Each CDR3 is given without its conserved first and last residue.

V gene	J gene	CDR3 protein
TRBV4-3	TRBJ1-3	ASSQDPGTESSGNTIY
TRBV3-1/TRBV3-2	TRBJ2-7	ASSQGYPEEQY
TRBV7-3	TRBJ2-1	ASRVAGANEQF
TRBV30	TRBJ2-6	AGLGGSGANVLT
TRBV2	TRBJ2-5	ASKVASVETQY
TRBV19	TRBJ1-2	ASSLGRQGPGLYGYT
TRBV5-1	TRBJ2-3	ASSLAGFPTDTQY
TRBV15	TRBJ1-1	ATSRDTRGRAEAF
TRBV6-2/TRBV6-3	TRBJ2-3	ASSYPGSKGTDTQY
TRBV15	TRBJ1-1	ATSRGGVVAF
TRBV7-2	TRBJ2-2	ASSLGVALTGELF
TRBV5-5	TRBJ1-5	ASSLEGEGSNQPQH
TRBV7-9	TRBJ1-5	ASSRAGRDQPQH
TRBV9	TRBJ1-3	ASTTGASSGNTIY
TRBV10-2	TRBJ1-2	ASKWDRADGYT
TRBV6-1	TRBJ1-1	ASSEGGITGGAEAF
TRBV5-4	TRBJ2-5	ASSLESQETQY
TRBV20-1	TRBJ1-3	SASPQQGALGNTIY
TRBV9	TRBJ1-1	ASSKRDTQEAF
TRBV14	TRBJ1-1	ASSQGGRGRAEAF
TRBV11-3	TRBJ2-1	ASSFYGDNEQF
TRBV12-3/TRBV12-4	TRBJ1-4	ASQTPGEKLF
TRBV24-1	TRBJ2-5	ATSGGGQETQY
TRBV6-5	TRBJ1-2	ASRKTANYGYT
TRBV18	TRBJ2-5	ASSRLAGKETQY
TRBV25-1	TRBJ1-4	ASSDGGGREKLF
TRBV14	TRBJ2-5	ASSPGWGTETQY
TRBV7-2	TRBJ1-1	ASSVGGQINTEAF
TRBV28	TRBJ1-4	ASSLLILGASEKLF
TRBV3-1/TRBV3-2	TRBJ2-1	ASSQDPGPGEQF
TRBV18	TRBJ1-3	ASSPFTGGDGNTIY
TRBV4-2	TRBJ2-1	ASSQDWTSGATIHNEQF
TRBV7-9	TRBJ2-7	ASSPDRGRSEQY
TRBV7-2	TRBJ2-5	ASSQEGRRQETQY
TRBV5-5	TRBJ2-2	ASSRGGRRAEKITGELF
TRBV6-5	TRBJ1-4	ASSYGTLQGEKLF
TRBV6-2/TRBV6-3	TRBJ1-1	ASSYTGGTEAF
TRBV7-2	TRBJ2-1	ASSSLAGEFMVYNEQF
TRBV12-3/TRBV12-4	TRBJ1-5	ASSLSVQPQH
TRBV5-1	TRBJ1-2	ASSLLPGGFYGYT
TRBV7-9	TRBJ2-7	ASSFPQGNEQY
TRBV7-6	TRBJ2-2	ASSLEPSGALETGELF
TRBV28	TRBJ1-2	ASSFGSGRGYGYT
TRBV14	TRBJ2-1	ASSLITSGTTYNEQF
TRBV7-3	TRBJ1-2	ASSPNREGGGYT
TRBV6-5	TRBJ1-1	ASSSRVNTEAF
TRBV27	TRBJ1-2	ASSFRSGGSGYT
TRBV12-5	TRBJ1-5	ASAPDHQPQH
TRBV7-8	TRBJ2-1	ASSLTGGEPSNEQF
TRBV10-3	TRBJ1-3	AISEPQVGNTIY
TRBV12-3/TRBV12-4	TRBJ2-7	ASTQDYPYEQY
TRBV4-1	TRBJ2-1	ASSRSLGTSGSNEQF
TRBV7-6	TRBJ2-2	ASSARLAVNTGELF